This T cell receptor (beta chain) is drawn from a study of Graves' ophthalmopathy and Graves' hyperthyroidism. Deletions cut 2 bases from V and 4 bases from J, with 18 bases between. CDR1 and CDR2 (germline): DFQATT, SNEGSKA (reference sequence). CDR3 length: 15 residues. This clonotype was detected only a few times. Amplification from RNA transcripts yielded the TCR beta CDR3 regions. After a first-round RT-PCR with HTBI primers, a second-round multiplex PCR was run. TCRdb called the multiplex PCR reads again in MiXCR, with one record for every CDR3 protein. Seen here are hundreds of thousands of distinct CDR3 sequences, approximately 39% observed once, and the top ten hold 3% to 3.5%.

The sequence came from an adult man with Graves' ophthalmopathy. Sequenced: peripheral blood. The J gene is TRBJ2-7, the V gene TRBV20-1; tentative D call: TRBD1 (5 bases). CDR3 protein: CSARRNGVRAYEQYF. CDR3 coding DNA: TGCAGTGCTAGAAGGAATGGCGTCAGGGCATACGAGCAGTACTTC.